The present entry profiles one T cell receptor (beta chain) with its context. One base away lies a much larger clone, so this may be a sequencing read error. The data were taken from a study of metastatic and nonmetastatic thyroid tumors. Per germline, CDR1 WSHSY and CDR2 SAAADI. There are 15 residues in the CDR3. Trimming took 0 bases from V and 14 from J; bases not matched to a gene: 11. All patients reached thyroid surgery having received no treatment beforehand. TCRdb called clones again from the PCR reads with MiXCR. The sample shows around 41,000 clones, 3% to 3.5% of them seen only once. The J gene is TRBJ2-4, the V gene TRBV10-2; the match to TRBD2 covers 9 bases. The receptor was derived from a female donor with papillary thyroid cancer or a benign thyroid nodule (not recorded which). Some clones in this sample may be carry-over from other donors' samples. Sequenced input: blood. The DNA of the CDR3 is TGCGCCAGCAGTGAGTCTCGCGGGAGGGTCTTAGTTGAGTACTTC. It yields the protein CASSESRGRVLVEYF.